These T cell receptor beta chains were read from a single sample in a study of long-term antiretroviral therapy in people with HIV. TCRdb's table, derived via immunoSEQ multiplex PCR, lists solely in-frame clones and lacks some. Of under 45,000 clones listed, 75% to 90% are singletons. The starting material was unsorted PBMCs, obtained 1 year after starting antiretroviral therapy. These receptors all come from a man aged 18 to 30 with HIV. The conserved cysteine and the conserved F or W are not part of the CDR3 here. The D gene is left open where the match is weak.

CDR3aa: ASSLELVGGSEAF
v_gene: TRBV5-1
d_gene: .

CDR3aa: ASSVNSGGYNEQF
v_gene: TRBV6-5
d_gene: .

CDR3aa: ASSSSGGGYNEQF
v_gene: TRBV19
d_gene: TRBD2

CDR3aa: ASSSGKTGLVEDGYT
v_gene: TRBV11-2
d_gene: .

CDR3aa: ASSAWDSLNYGYT
v_gene: TRBV28
d_gene: TRBD1

CDR3aa: ASSKTGEMNTEAF
v_gene: TRBV21-1
d_gene: .

CDR3aa: ASSLPGQGNEQY
v_gene: TRBV7-6
d_gene: TRBD1

CDR3aa: ASSKGTGSNYGYT
v_gene: TRBV19
d_gene: TRBD1

CDR3aa: ASSLVGPPGGEGEQY
v_gene: TRBV7-6
d_gene: .

CDR3aa: ASSIGGFYNEQF
v_gene: TRBV19
d_gene: .

CDR3aa: ASSPSPPTRDTEAF
v_gene: TRBV11-2
d_gene: .

CDR3aa: ASSPTGDDEQF
v_gene: TRBV7-7
d_gene: TRBD1

CDR3aa: ASVGVGTEAF
v_gene: TRBV10-2
d_gene: .

CDR3aa: ASSFISGGTLRDTQY
v_gene: TRBV7-9
d_gene: TRBD2

CDR3aa: ASSQNERGARNTEAF
v_gene: TRBV4-3
d_gene: .

CDR3aa: ASRATGGAVVYGYT
v_gene: TRBV2
d_gene: TRBD1

CDR3aa: ASRNQGLNTEAF
v_gene: TRBV27
d_gene: .

CDR3aa: ATSRDRGPNEKLF
v_gene: TRBV15
d_gene: TRBD1

CDR3aa: ASSIRLMRQGGHEQY
v_gene: TRBV19
d_gene: .

CDR3aa: SVVGTKETQY
v_gene: TRBV29-1
d_gene: .

CDR3aa: ASSFPGENQPQH
v_gene: TRBV27
d_gene: .

CDR3aa: ASKDGGRSTDTQY
v_gene: TRBV25-1
d_gene: .

CDR3aa: ASSLSSSGNTIY
v_gene: TRBV27
d_gene: .

CDR3aa: ASSQGLAGGVGYEQY
v_gene: TRBV4-3
d_gene: TRBD2

CDR3aa: ASSYSNRKDEQY
v_gene: TRBV6-6
d_gene: .

CDR3aa: ASSPGTGALYEGYT
v_gene: TRBV27
d_gene: TRBD1

CDR3aa: ASSETGNAEAF
v_gene: TRBV6-1
d_gene: .

CDR3aa: ASSVAGTGGATGELF
v_gene: TRBV9
d_gene: TRBD1

CDR3aa: ASSQTGFNLKETQY
v_gene: TRBV7-2
d_gene: .

CDR3aa: ASTLRIDTQY
v_gene: TRBV2
d_gene: .

CDR3aa: ATSREDRETGELF
v_gene: TRBV15
d_gene: TRBD1

CDR3aa: ASSLDGRFEETQY
v_gene: TRBV7-2
d_gene: TRBD2

CDR3aa: ASSWAGKTYEQY
v_gene: TRBV5-4
d_gene: .

CDR3aa: ASSRGHTANYGYT
v_gene: TRBV19
d_gene: .

CDR3aa: AISESPTGRDTEAF
v_gene: TRBV10-3
d_gene: TRBD1

CDR3aa: ASGWRNTEAF
v_gene: TRBV7-8
d_gene: .

CDR3aa: ASSLGQGAYEQY
v_gene: TRBV5-4
d_gene: TRBD1

CDR3aa: ASSTRETYEQY
v_gene: TRBV27
d_gene: .

CDR3aa: ASSSRQGNYEQY
v_gene: TRBV7-6
d_gene: .

CDR3aa: ASSAGQGRTNTGELF
v_gene: TRBV5-4
d_gene: TRBD1

CDR3aa: ASKRKGANTGELF
v_gene: TRBV7-9
d_gene: .

CDR3aa: SSLGGRSYGYT
v_gene: TRBV29-1
d_gene: .

CDR3aa: ASSAGIYYEQY
v_gene: TRBV13
d_gene: .

CDR3aa: ASSLRPTAIGGDGNTIY
v_gene: TRBV11-2
d_gene: TRBD1

CDR3aa: ASSVLHESYNEQF
v_gene: TRBV19
d_gene: .

CDR3aa: ASSFQGSTEAF
v_gene: TRBV28
d_gene: .

CDR3aa: ASSAPDRANTGELF
v_gene: TRBV9
d_gene: TRBD1

CDR3aa: ASSPEASGRGTDTQY
v_gene: TRBV7-6
d_gene: TRBD2

CDR3aa: ASSTSQLAQDREGNTIY
v_gene: TRBV7-9
d_gene: .

CDR3aa: ASSFRPGQLNQPQH
v_gene: TRBV27
d_gene: TRBD1

CDR3aa: ASSQGRGTTDTQY
v_gene: TRBV4-3
d_gene: .

CDR3aa: ARSAGSQSSYNEQF
v_gene: TRBV5-3
d_gene: .

CDR3aa: ASSFLPGQEGEQY
v_gene: TRBV28
d_gene: TRBD1

CDR3aa: ASSSWTGTGELF
v_gene: TRBV11-3
d_gene: TRBD1

CDR3aa: ASSASGTNSYEQY
v_gene: TRBV9
d_gene: TRBD2

CDR3aa: ASSLGGTGELF
v_gene: TRBV27
d_gene: .

CDR3aa: ASSIGGKDHQPQH
v_gene: TRBV19
d_gene: .

CDR3aa: ASSVEGRVVDEQY
v_gene: TRBV9
d_gene: .

CDR3aa: ASAGLHRGPAYEQY
v_gene: TRBV27
d_gene: .

CDR3aa: ASSEGWEQY
v_gene: TRBV27
d_gene: .